This TCR beta chain derives from a study of identical twins. Study conclusions and caveats: Models predicted too little out-of-frame TCR alpha sharing in monozygotic twins.

Deletions cut 3 bases from V and 6 bases from J, with 15 bases between. The length of the CDR3 is 14 residues. This clonotype was seen only a few times. What it binds is not known. TCRdb re-analysed the 5' RACE reads in MiXCR, keeping a single row per CDR3 protein. The sample shows some 660,000 distinct CDR3 sequences, over 8.5% of them seen only once. These same data were also listed under a study on yellow fever vaccine responses in identical twins.

V and J are TRBV12-3 or TRBV12-4 and TRBJ2-7; either TRBD1 or TRBD2 may fit D (5 bases each). The sequenced sample was PBMCs. The receptor's source is a young woman in good health. For the CDR3, the DNA is TGTGCCAGCAGTTTTTTCGAGGGGCTAGGCGAGCAGTACTTC. It specifies CASSFFEGLGEQYF.